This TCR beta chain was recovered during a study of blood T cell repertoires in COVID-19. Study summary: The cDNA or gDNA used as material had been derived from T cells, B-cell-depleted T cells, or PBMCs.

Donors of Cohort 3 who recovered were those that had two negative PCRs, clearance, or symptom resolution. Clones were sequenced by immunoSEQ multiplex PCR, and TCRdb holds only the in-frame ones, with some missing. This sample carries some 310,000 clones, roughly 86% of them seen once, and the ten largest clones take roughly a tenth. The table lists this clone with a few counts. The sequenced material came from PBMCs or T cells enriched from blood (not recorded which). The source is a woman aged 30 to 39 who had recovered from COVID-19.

CDR3 DNA: TGTGCCAGCAGCTTGGCGGGGGATCAGCCCCAGCATTTT. Translating it yields CASSLAGDQPQHF. The chain combines TRBV5-5 with TRBJ1-5, with a possible D match to TRBD1 (5 bases). Germline V gene sequence: CDR1 SGHKS, CDR2 YYEKEE (reference sequence). CDR3 length: 13 amino acids. Trimming shortened V by 0 bases and J by 5 bases, and 6 bases separated the two germline ends.